The rows below give T cell receptor beta chains drawn from one sample of a study of regulatory T cells in long-lasting Graves disease. TCRdb reprocessed the multiplex PCR reads with MiXCR, giving one entry per CDR3 protein. Among about 470,000 distinct CDR3 sequences, roughly 20% were seen once, and the ten largest hold 7.8%. The sequencing used peripheral blood mononuclear cells (PBMCs), collected when the disease was refractory, from a patient treated with antithyroid drugs. These receptors were collected from a female donor with Graves disease. CDR3s include the opening cysteine and the closing phenylalanine or tryptophan. The order of the fields is D gene, clone size, V gene, J gene, CDR3 protein, CDR3 DNA. The D gene is left open where the match is weak. Size is omitted from some rows. Given values are once, few, many or a class for expanded clones.

NA,NA,TRBV27,TRBJ2-1,CASRRQSSYNEQFF,TGTGCCAGCAGAAGGCAATCGTCCTACAATGAGCAGTTCTTC
NA,once,TRBV5-4,TRBJ1-4,CASSIAGILNEKLFF,TGTGCCAGCAGCATTGCCGGGATACTGAATGAAAAACTGTTTTTT
NA,many,TRBV15,TRBJ1-3,CATSRGYTIYF,TGTGCCACCAGCAGAGGTTACACCATATATTTT
NA,many,TRBV7-9,TRBJ2-7,CASSFGSSSYEQYF,TGTGCCAGCAGCTTCGGGAGCAGCTCCTACGAGCAGTACTTC
NA,many,TRBV6-5,TRBJ2-5,CASSYGFYQETQYF,TGTGCCAGCAGTTACGGGTTCTACCAAGAGACCCAGTACTTC
TRBD2,many,TRBV2,TRBJ2-7,CASSASGRETYEQYF,TGTGCCAGCAGTGCCAGCGGGAGGGAAACCTACGAGCAGTACTTC
TRBD2,few,TRBV27,TRBJ2-7,CASSLLAGVRSAEQYF,TGTGCCAGCAGTTTATTAGCGGGAGTAAGGTCTGCCGAGCAGTACTTC
NA,few,TRBV28,TRBJ1-3,CASRQFSGSGNTIYF,TGTGCCAGCAGACAATTTTCAGGATCTGGAAACACCATATATTTT
TRBD1,NA,TRBV9,TRBJ2-3,CASSVTGTGSTDTQYF,TGTGCCAGCAGCGTTACCGGGACAGGAAGCACAGATACGCAGTATTTT
NA,few,TRBV28,TRBJ1-5,CASSAGFSNQPQHF,TGTGCCAGCAGTGCTGGTTTCAGCAATCAGCCCCAGCATTTT
TRBD1,many,TRBV6-1,TRBJ1-2,CASSFRDRGIGGYTF,TGTGCCAGCAGCTTCCGGGACAGGGGGATAGGTGGCTACACCTTC
NA,many,TRBV2,TRBJ1-1,CASSGIWDTEAFF,TGTGCCAGCAGTGGGATCTGGGACACTGAAGCTTTCTTT
NA,few,TRBV7-9,TRBJ1-5,CASSWSGDQPQHF,TGTGCCAGCAGCTGGTCAGGGGATCAGCCCCAGCATTTT
NA,few,TRBV19,TRBJ1-4,CASISRPGDANEKLFF,TGTGCCAGTATCTCCCGGCCAGGGGACGCTAATGAAAAACTGTTTTTT